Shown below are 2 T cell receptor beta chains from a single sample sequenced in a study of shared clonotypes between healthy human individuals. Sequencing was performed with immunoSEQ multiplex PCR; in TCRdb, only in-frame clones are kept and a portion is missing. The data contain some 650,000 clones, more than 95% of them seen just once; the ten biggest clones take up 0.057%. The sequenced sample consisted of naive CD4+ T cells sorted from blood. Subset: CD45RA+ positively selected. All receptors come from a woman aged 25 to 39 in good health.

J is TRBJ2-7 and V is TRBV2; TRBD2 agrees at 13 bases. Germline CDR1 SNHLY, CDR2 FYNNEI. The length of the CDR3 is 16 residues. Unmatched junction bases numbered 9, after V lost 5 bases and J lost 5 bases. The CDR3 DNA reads TGTGCCAGCAGTTCCCGGACTAGCGGGAGTGTGCACGAGCAGTACTTC. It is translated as CASSSRTSGSVHEQYF. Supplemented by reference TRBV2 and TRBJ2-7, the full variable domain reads EPEVTQTPSHQVTQMGQEVILRCVPISNHLYFYWYRQILGQKVEFLVSFYNNEISEKSEIFDDQFSVERPDGSNFTLKIRSTKLEDSAMYFCASSSRTSGSVHEQYFGPGTRLTVT.

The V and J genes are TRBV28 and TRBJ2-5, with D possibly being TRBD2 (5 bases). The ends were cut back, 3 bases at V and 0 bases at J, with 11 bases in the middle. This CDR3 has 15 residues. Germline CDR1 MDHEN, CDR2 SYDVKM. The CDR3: CASSFTGVNQETQYF. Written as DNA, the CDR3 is TGTGCCAGCAGTTTCACCGGGGTGAACCAAGAGACCCAGTACTTC. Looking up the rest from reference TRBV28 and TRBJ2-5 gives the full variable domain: DVKVTQSSRYLVKRTGEKVFLECVQDMDHENMFWYRQDPGLGLRLIYFSYDVKMKEKGDIPEGYSVSREKKERFSLILESASTNQTSMYLCASSFTGVNQETQYFGPGTRLLVL.